Given below is one T cell receptor beta chain in context. Its specificity is unknown. The beta constant-region primer was an equimolar mix of two oligonucleotides covering TRBC1 and TRBC2. Four rounds of PCR amplified the ligated cDNA using nested alpha and beta constant-region primers plus SP2. TCRdb reprocessed the UMI-ligation and nested PCR reads with MiXCR, giving one entry per CDR3 protein. Here the sample spans tens of thousands of distinct CDR3 sequences, around 10% being singletons. The entry originates in a study of naive and memory T cell subsets. Findings and caveats of the study: Naive repertoires, especially CD8, held a few larger clonotypes, possibly memory cells re-expressing CD45RA. Expression changes during T cell differentiation may affect RNA-based TCR counts.

The source of this sequence is a human donor in good health. The specimen was naive CD4+ T cells from blood.

The CDR3 protein is CASSEPGTGVHEQYF. Written as DNA, the CDR3 is TGTGCCAGCAGTGAACCCGGGACAGGGGTCCACGAGCAGTACTTC. The chain combines TRBV25-1 with TRBJ2-7, with 10 nucleotides matching TRBD1. The ends lost 2 bases at V and 5 bases at J; junction bases unmatched: 6. The CDR3 extends over 15 amino acids. Germline V gene data show CDR1 as MGHDK and CDR2 as SYGVNS.